The source of this T cell receptor (beta chain) is a study of Graves' ophthalmopathy and Graves' hyperthyroidism. The authors diagnosed from clinical symptoms, serum thyroxine, TRAb, thyroid ultrasound and orbital computed tomography. TCR beta CDR3 regions were amplified from RNA transcripts. First-round RT-PCR used HTBI primers; second-round multiplex PCR followed. TCRdb passed the multiplex PCR reads through MiXCR, listing each CDR3 protein once. The sample contains 450,000 or so distinct CDR3 sequences, 13% to 15% of which appear only once. This clonotype was observed many times. Antigen: not known. Per the germline V gene, CDR1 is LNHDA and CDR2 is SQIVND (reference sequence). V was clipped by 2 bases and J by 1 base, with 8 bases between them. The CDR3 loop spans 14 amino acids. Findings and limits, study-wide: In blood, most expanded thyroid clonotypes above 0.001 frequency were also detected.

The sequenced sample was blood. The source is a woman aged 25-40 years with Graves' ophthalmopathy. The chain carries TRBV19 and TRBJ1-1; the D is unclear. In DNA form, the CDR3 reads TGTGCCAGTAGTATATGGGCTGGGAACACTGAAGCTTTCTTT. Its translation: CASSIWAGNTEAFF.